These 23 T cell receptor beta chains share one sample of origin, sequenced in a study of T cell responses to AZD1222 COVID-19 vaccine. Measured with immunoSEQ multiplex PCR; TCRdb has only the in-frame clones, and not every one. Of under 140,000 clones listed, about 94% are singletons. The sequencing used peripheral blood, collected 28 days after the second AZD1222 dose. The source is an adult who received the AZD1222 COVID-19 vaccine.

The gene calls are TRBV28 and TRBJ2-3; D is uncertain. Germline V gene lookup returns CDR1 MDHEN and CDR2 SYDVKM. V lost 2 bases and J 4 bases, leaving 7 bases between the germline ends. The length of the CDR3 is 13 residues. The CDR3, as DNA: TGTGCCAGCAGTTTACCGGCGGCAGATACGCAGTATTTT. Its protein is CASSLPAADTQYF.

This clone was counted a single time. The chain uses TRBV19 and TRBJ2-7; D remains ambiguous. V lost 8 bases and J lost 3, with 8 bases in between. Looked up from germline, CDR1 is LNHDA and CDR2 is SQIVND (reference sequence). This CDR3 has 11 residues. The CDR3 sequence: CASGDNYEQYF. CDR3 bases: TGTGCCAGTGGCGACAACTACGAGCAGTACTTC.

This sequence joins TRBV11-2 and TRBJ1-1, with 7 nucleotides matching TRBD1. Germline trimming cut 3 bases from V and 5 bases from J; bases unmatched to any gene: 3. The CDR3 has 13 residues. CDR1 and CDR2 from the germline V gene are SGHAT and FQNNGV. The CDR3 sequence: CASSLQGGTEAFF. The CDR3, as DNA: TGTGCCAGCAGCTTGCAGGGGGGTACTGAAGCTTTCTTT.

The chain recombines TRBV12-3 or TRBV12-4 with TRBJ2-1; D is ambiguous. V was shortened by 4 bases and J by 3 bases, with 4 bases between the two germline ends. CDR3 length equals 12 residues. The CDR3 region is CASSSYYNEQFF. DNA of the CDR3: TGTGCCAGCAGTTCGTACTACAATGAGCAGTTCTTC.

The J gene is TRBJ1-2, the V gene TRBV2; D unclear. The CDR3 covers 13 residues. V was shortened by 4 bases and J by 4 bases, with 10 bases between the two germline ends. Germline CDR1 SNHLY, CDR2 FYNNEI. The CDR3 loop is CASSVKGGYGYTF. The CDR3 DNA sequence: TGTGCCAGCAGTGTTAAGGGAGGCTATGGCTACACCTTC.

The rearrangement joins TRBV19 to TRBJ1-5; a weak D match, TRBD1 (6 bases). The V gene lost 0 bases and the J gene lost 6 bases, with 21 bases spanning the gap. CDR1 LNHDA and CDR2 SQIVND come from the germline V gene (reference sequence). The CDR3 covers 18 residues. This CDR3 is CASSIDPLGTGWGQPQHF. The DNA for the CDR3 is TGTGCCAGTAGTATAGACCCCTTGGGTACAGGGTGGGGTCAGCCCCAGCATTTT.

This clone was seen a few times. The V gene is TRBV25-1, the J gene TRBJ2-7, with D perhaps given as TRBD1 or TRBD2 (5 bases each). CDR1 is MGHDK, CDR2 SYGVNS, per germline. V lost 1 base, J lost 4 bases, and 14 bases lay in between. This CDR3 comprises 15 residues. The DNA of the CDR3 is TGTGCCAGCAGTGAATTAGAGGGTTCAGGGTACGAGCAGTACTTC. Translated, it gives CASSELEGSGYEQYF.

The genes are TRBV2 and TRBJ2-5; 10 positions match TRBD2. The CDR3 extends over 16 amino acids. The germline CDR1 and CDR2 sequences are SNHLY and FYNNEI. V shed 8 bases and J 2 bases; nucleotides not matched to a gene: 11. The CDR3 is CASRPSGLAAQETQYF. For the CDR3, the DNA is TGTGCCAGCCGACCCTCTGGACTAGCGGCACAAGAGACCCAGTACTTC.

This chain links TRBV30 with TRBJ1-3; 8 bases align to TRBD1. V lost 0 bases and J lost 3; bases outside the gene matches: 4. From germline, CDR1 is GTSNPN and CDR2 SVGIG (reference sequence). CDR3 length equals 15 residues. Written as DNA, the CDR3 is TGTGCCTGGAGTGTACACAGGGGGGGTGGAAACACCATATATTTT. Protein: CAWSVHRGGGNTIYF.

CDR3 sequence reads: CSAPPQSEAFF. The CDR3 bases are TGCAGTGCTCCCCCCCAGTCTGAAGCTTTCTTT. This chain joins TRBV20-1 and TRBJ1-1; D is uncertain. Trimming took 5 bases from V and 6 from J, leaving 10 bases between them. The germline V gene encodes CDR1 DFQATT and CDR2 SNEGSKA (reference sequence). This CDR3 spans 11 amino acids.

This chain joins TRBV2 and TRBJ1-5; D remains unclear. CDR3 length equals 16 residues. Trimming took off 5 bases at V and 0 bases at J, with 14 bases between the two ends. Germline CDR1 and CDR2: SNHLY and FYNNEI. CDR3 DNA sequence: TGTGCCAGCAGTACAGCGGGATTTAATAGCAATCAGCCCCAGCATTTT. Translating gives CASSTAGFNSNQPQHF.

J is TRBJ1-1 and V is TRBV12-1; the tabulated D call, TRBD1, remains unverified against the DNA. TRBV12-1 is a listed pseudogene. The CDR3 runs to 20 residues. CDR3 in DNA: TGTGCCAGCAGTATACTGGGACAGTCCCCCCGACAGGGTTGGCGAACTGAAGCTTTCTTT. Translated: CASSILGQSPRQGWRTEAFF.

This sequence joins TRBV18 and TRBJ2-4; D remains unclear. This CDR3 comprises 14 residues. V dropped 9 bases and J dropped 0 bases, with 12 bases sitting between them. CDR1 and CDR2 from the germline V gene are KGHSH and LQKENI. CDR3 region: CASTLSPAKNIQYF. For the CDR3, the DNA is TGTGCCAGTACCCTTTCTCCAGCCAAAAACATTCAGTACTTC.

V is TRBV3-1 (or the pseudogene TRBV3-2) and J is TRBJ1-6; 10 nucleotides align to TRBD1. Germline CDR1 and CDR2: LGHDT and YNNKEL (reference sequence). This CDR3 has 16 amino acids. J lost 6 bases, V lost 2 bases, and 4 bases had no gene match. Written as DNA, the CDR3 is TGTGCCAGCAGCCAAACAGGGACAGGGGTTAATTCACCCCTCCACTTT. It yields the protein CASSQTGTGVNSPLHF.

The chain recombines TRBV18 with TRBJ2-7; TRBD1 matches 11 bases. Germline CDR1 is KGHSH and CDR2 is LQKENI. V shed 4 bases and J 4 bases; nucleotides not matched to a gene: 3. The CDR3 extends over 14 amino acids. CDR3 sequence (DNA): TGTGCCAGCTCACACGGGACAGGGGGTTACGAGCAGTACTTC. Amino acid sequence: CASSHGTGGYEQYF.

V and J are TRBV27 and TRBJ1-5; D is unclear. The CDR3 totals 15 residues. The germline V gene has CDR1 MNHEY and CDR2 SMNVEV (reference sequence). V gave up 3 bases and J gave up 4 bases, with 13 bases separating them. The CDR3 loop reads CASSLRPSINQPQHF. CDR3 nucleotide sequence: TGTGCCAGCAGTTTGCGGCCGTCGATTAATCAGCCCCAGCATTTT.

The chain uses TRBV12-3 or TRBV12-4 and TRBJ1-2; 7 bases match TRBD1. The CDR3 has 13 amino acids. V trimming: 7 bases; J trimming: 7 bases; junction bases outside the gene matches: 9. The CDR3 loop is CASTRRGLGGYTF. In DNA form, the CDR3 reads TGTGCCAGCACCCGAAGGGGGCTAGGTGGCTACACCTTC.

The chain combines TRBV14 with TRBJ2-7, with D possibly TRBD2 on 6 matching bases. The CDR3 has 13 residues. V was pared by 6 bases and J by 1 base, with 10 bases between. The germline CDR1 and CDR2 sequences are SGHDN and FVKESK. The CDR3 DNA reads as TGTGCCAGCAGATCTCGGGAGTCCTACGAGCAGTACTTC. Amino acid sequence: CASRSRESYEQYF.

J is TRBJ2-1 and V is TRBV12-5, with D perhaps being TRBD1 or TRBD2 (6 bases each). V was cut by 2 bases and J by 0 bases, with 11 bases left in between. Germline V gene sequence: CDR1 LGHNT, CDR2 FRNRAP. CDR3 length: 16 amino acids. The CDR3 DNA follows: TGTGCTAGTGGTTTGTACGGGGGCAGCTCCTACAATGAGCAGTTCTTC. Protein: CASGLYGGSSYNEQFF.

The rearrangement uses TRBV19 and TRBJ1-2; D is ambiguous. The CDR3 extends over 15 amino acids. Germline V lookup: CDR1 LNHDA, CDR2 SQIVND (reference sequence). Trimming removed 3 bases at V and 8 bases at J, with 19 bases between. CDR3: CASSMGKVKWLGYTF. CDR3 nucleotides: TGTGCCAGTAGTATGGGCAAAGTTAAATGGTTGGGCTACACCTTC. The whole variable domain, remainder taken from reference TRBV19 and TRBJ1-2, is DGGITQSPKYLFRKEGQNVTLSCEQNLNHDAMYWYRQDPGQGLRLIYYSQIVNDFQKGDIAEGYSVSREKKESFPLTVTSAQKNPTAFYLCASSMGKVKWLGYTFGSGTRLTVV.

The V call is TRBV19, the J call TRBJ2-7; D may be TRBD1 or TRBD2 (6 bases each). This CDR3 is 15 amino acids long. The V and J ends lost 3 bases and 0 bases respectively, with 12 bases between them. The germline V gene encodes CDR1 LNHDA and CDR2 SQIVND (reference sequence). CDR3 sequence reads: CASSIGGLSSYEQYF. CDR3 in DNA: TGTGCCAGTAGTATTGGGGGGCTGAGCTCCTACGAGCAGTACTTC. The entire variable domain, with the rest obtained from reference TRBV19 and TRBJ2-7, is as follows: DGGITQSPKYLFRKEGQNVTLSCEQNLNHDAMYWYRQDPGQGLRLIYYSQIVNDFQKGDIAEGYSVSREKKESFPLTVTSAQKNPTAFYLCASSIGGLSSYEQYFGPGTRLTVT.

This clone showed up just once. The gene calls are TRBV5-8 and TRBJ1-2; possible D gene TRBD1, 5 bases. Germline V gene data show CDR1 as SGHTS and CDR2 as YDEGEE. V gave up 3 bases and J gave up 2 bases, with 8 bases separating them. CDR3 length: 13 amino acids. In DNA form, the CDR3 reads TGTGCCAGCAGCTCAGGGTTGAACTATGGCTACACCTTC. Translating it yields CASSSGLNYGYTF.

The chain employs TRBV5-1 and TRBJ2-4; D perhaps matches TRBD2 (5 bases). V lost 3 bases to trimming and J lost 7 bases, with 17 bases between them. The CDR3 spans 15 residues. Per the germline V gene, CDR1 is SGHRS and CDR2 is YFSETQ. The chain's CDR3 is CASSSFWRAPNIQYF. In nucleotides, the CDR3 is TGCGCCAGCAGCTCCTTTTGGCGGGCCCCGAACATTCAGTACTTC.